Listed here is a single TCR beta chain. Its antigen is not identified. This specimen comes from a study of CD8+ T cells in alopecia areata. Regarding treatment: oral pan-JAK inhibitor, 5-10 mg twice daily. From PBMCs, CD4+ and CD8+ T cells were sorted. Whole-study results and caveats: Both scalp clonality and the expanded CD8+ clones among the top 100 showed a significant decrease with tofacitinib.

Sequencing relied on a cDNA template that was reverse transcribed from extracted RNA. The table came from immunoSEQ multiplex PCR; TCRdb's copy has only in-frame clones and leaves some out. The sample carries about 40,000 clones, more than 90% recorded once. Source: CD8+ T cells sorted from blood, taken at week 24, from a patient treated with tofacitinib. This clonotype was obtained from a human donor with alopecia areata.

CDR3 amino acids: CASSIHFMGTGELFF. The CDR3 DNA reads as TGTGCCAGTAGTATTCACTTTATGGGCACCGGGGAGCTGTTTTTT. The genes are TRBV19 and TRBJ2-2; D not resolved. This CDR3 has 15 residues. Germline V CDR1 and CDR2: LNHDA, SQIVND (reference sequence). V lost 3 bases and J lost 4, with 12 bases in between. Based on the CDR3 plus reference TRBV19 and TRBJ2-2, the full variable domain is DGGITQSPKYLFRKEGQNVTLSCEQNLNHDAMYWYRQDPGQGLRLIYYSQIVNDFQKGDIAEGYSVSREKKESFPLTVTSAQKNPTAFYLCASSIHFMGTGELFFGEGSRLTVL.